This T cell receptor (beta chain) derives from a study of blood T cell repertoires in COVID-19. The wider study: Spain, Italy and the United States supplied samples that represented acute and convalescent COVID-19.

Germline V lookup: CDR1 SGHRS, CDR2 YFSETQ. With 6 bases removed from V and 4 bases from J, the gap between germline ends came to 22 bases. There are 16 residues in the CDR3. The authors' processing: Reference gene primer amplification yielded estimated nucleated cell counts. Here immunoSEQ multiplex PCR was the method, and the copy in TCRdb shows in-frame clones only, minus some. The V and J calls and the clone size are those of that table, but D and trimming were determined from the DNA. The sample contains 23,000 or so clones, around 89% of which appear only once. The specimen was peripheral blood. The receptor was derived from a man between 65 and 79 years old with acute or convalescent COVID-19. The rearrangement uses TRBV5-1 and TRBJ2-5; perhaps TRBD2 as D (6 bases). In DNA form, the CDR3 reads TGCGCCAGCACCAAGCTTGGACACCCCGGGGGAGAGACCCAGTACTTC. Protein sequence: CASTKLGHPGGETQYF.